This T cell receptor beta chain is drawn from a study of cytomegalovirus exposure and HLA in healthy donors. The donors comprised healthy bone marrow donors. Deletions cut 4 bases from V and 2 bases from J, with 9 bases between. The CDR3 length is 13 residues. The germline V gene encodes CDR1 SGHVS and CDR2 FQNEAQ. This clone has a single count. What it binds is unknown. Study conclusions and caveats: Later on, an analysis found that several of the most significant clusters appeared to be linked to common viral pathogens, which included parvovirus B19. For TCR beta chains, V- and J-gene trimming was later linked to a missense DCLRE1C variant. Because they were indistinguishable, some V segments, including TRBV6-2 and TRBV6-3, were excluded.

PCR amplification relied on 60 Vbeta primers (plus 13 Jbeta primers). The table came from immunoSEQ multiplex PCR; TCRdb's copy has only in-frame clones and leaves some out. The sample lists about 84,000 clones; 70% to 90% were seen once. The genes are TRBV7-8 and TRBJ2-7; weak D call: TRBD1 (5 bases). The specimen sequenced was PBMCs. This receptor was obtained from a man in his late teens or twenties in good health and CMV-seronegative. The CDR3 region is CASSWGNPYEQYF. Here the CDR3 DNA reads TGTGCCAGCAGCTGGGGCAACCCCTACGAGCAGTACTTC.